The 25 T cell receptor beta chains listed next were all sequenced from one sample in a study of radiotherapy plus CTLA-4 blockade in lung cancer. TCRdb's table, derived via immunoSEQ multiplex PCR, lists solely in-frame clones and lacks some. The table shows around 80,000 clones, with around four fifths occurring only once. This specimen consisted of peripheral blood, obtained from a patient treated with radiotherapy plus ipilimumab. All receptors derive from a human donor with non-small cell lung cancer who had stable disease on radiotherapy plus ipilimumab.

The CDR3 nucleotides read TGCAGCGTTAGACTCCCGGGACAGGGTAATGAAAAACTGTTTTTT. Residues: CSVRLPGQGNEKLFF. The chain is built from TRBV29-1 and TRBJ1-4; TRBD1 matches 9 bases. V shed 5 bases and J 4 bases; nucleotides not matched to a gene: 8. Germline V gene data show CDR1 as SQVTM and CDR2 as ANQGSEA. The CDR3 has 15 residues.

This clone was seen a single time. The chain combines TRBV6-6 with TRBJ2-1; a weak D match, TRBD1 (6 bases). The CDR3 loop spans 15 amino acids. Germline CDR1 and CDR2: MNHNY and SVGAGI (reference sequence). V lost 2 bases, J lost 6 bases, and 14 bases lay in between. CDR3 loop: CASSYTGQGRNEQFF. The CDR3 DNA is TGTGCCAGCAGTTACACGGGACAAGGACGCAATGAGCAGTTCTTC.

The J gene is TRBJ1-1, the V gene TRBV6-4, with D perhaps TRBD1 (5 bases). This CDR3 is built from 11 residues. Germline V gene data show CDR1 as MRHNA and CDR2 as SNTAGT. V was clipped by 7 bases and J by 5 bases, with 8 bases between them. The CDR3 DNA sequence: TGTGCCAGCAACCGGGGGACTGAAGCTTTCTTT. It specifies CASNRGTEAFF.

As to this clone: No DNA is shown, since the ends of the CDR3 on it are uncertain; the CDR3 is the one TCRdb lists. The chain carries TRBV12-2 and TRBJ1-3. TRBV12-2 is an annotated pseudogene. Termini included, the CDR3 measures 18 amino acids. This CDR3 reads CASRLAGVRFGSGNTIYF.

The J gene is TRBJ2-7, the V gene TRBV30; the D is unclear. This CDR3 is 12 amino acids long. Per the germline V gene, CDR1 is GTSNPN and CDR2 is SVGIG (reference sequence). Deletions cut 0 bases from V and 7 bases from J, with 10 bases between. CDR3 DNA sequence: TGTGCCTGGAGTGTCCCCAGGAAGGAGCAGTACTTC. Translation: CAWSVPRKEQYF. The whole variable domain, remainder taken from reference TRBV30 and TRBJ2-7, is SQTIHQWPATLVQPVGSPLSLECTVEGTSNPNLYWYRQAAGRGLQLLFYSVGIGQISSEVPQNLSASRPQDRQFILSSKKLLLSDSGFYLCAWSVPRKEQYFGPGTRLTVT.

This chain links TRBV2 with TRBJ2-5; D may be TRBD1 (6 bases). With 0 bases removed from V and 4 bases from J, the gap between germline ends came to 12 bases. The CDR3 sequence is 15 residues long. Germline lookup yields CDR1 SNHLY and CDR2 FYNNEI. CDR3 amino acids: CASSEAGAGRETQYF. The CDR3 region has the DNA TGTGCCAGCAGTGAAGCGGGGGCAGGGAGAGAGACCCAGTACTTC.

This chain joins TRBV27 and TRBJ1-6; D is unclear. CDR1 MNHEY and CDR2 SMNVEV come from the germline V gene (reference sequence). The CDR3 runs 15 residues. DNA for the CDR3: TGTGCTACTTGTCATCGGGAACCCTATAATTCACCCCTCCACTTT. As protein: CATCHREPYNSPLHF.

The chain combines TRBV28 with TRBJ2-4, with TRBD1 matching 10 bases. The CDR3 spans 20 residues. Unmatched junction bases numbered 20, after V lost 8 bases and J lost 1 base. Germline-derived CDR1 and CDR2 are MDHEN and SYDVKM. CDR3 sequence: CASGRFGDRGYFGAKNIQYF. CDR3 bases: TGTGCCAGCGGGAGGTTCGGGGACAGGGGATACTTTGGGGCCAAAAACATTCAGTACTTC. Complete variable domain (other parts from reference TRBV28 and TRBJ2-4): DVKVTQSSRYLVKRTGEKVFLECVQDMDHENMFWYRQDPGLGLRLIYFSYDVKMKEKGDIPEGYSVSREKKERFSLILESASTNQTSMYLCASGRFGDRGYFGAKNIQYFGAGTRLSVL.

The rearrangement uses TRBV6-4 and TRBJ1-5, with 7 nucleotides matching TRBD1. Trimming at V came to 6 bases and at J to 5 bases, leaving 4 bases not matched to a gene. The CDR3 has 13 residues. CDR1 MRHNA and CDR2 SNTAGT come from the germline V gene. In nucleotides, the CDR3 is TGTGCCAGCAGCTTAGACAGGGATCAGCCCCAGCATTTT. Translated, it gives CASSLDRDQPQHF.

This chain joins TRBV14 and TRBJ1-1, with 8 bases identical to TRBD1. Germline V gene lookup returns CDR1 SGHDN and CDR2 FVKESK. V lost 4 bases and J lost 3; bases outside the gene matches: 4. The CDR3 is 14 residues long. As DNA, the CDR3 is TGTGCCAGCAGCCCGACAGGGGCCCACACTGAAGCTTTCTTT. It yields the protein CASSPTGAHTEAFF.

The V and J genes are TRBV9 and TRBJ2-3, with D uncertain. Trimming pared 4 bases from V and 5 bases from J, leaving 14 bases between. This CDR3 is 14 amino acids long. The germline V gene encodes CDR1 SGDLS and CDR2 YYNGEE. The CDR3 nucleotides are TGTGCCAGCAGCACGGCCTTGTTGAAAGATACGCAGTATTTT. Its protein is CASSTALLKDTQYF.

The CDR3 loop is CASSPHGLAGGSYEQYF. CDR3 coding DNA: TGTGCCAGCTCACCACACGGACTAGCGGGGGGCTCCTACGAGCAGTACTTC. The chain is built from TRBV18 and TRBJ2-7, with TRBD2 matching over 14 bases. This CDR3 is 17 amino acids long. Trimming removed 1 base from V and 0 bases from J; junction bases left unmatched: 2. Germline V gene data show CDR1 as KGHSH and CDR2 as LQKENI.

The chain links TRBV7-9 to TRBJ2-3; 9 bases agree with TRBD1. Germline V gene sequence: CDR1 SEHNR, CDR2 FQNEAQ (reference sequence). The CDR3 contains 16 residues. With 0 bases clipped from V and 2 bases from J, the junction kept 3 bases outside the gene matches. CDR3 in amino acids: CASSLAGDRATDTQYF. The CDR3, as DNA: TGTGCCAGCAGCTTAGCCGGGGACAGGGCCACAGATACGCAGTATTTT.

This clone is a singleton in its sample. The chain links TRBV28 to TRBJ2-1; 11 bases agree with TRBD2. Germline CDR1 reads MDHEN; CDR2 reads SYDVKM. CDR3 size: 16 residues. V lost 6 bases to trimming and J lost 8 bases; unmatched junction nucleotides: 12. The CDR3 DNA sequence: TGTGCCAGCAGCACTAGCGGGAGCTCGACGGGGGATGAGCAGTTCTTC. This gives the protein CASSTSGSSTGDEQFF.

The CDR3 coding sequence is TGTGCCAGCAGTCCCCACGTGGGCACCATATATTTT. Protein sequence: CASSPHVGTIYF. The V gene is TRBV28, the J gene TRBJ1-3, with unresolved D. V was cut by 5 bases and J by 9 bases, with 11 bases left in between. This CDR3 has 12 residues. Germline V gene data show CDR1 as MDHEN and CDR2 as SYDVKM.

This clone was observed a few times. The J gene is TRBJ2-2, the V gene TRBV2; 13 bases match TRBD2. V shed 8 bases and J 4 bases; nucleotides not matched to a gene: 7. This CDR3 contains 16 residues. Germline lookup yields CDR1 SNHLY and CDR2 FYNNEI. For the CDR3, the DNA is TGTGCCAGCCAACTCGGACTAGCGGGAGCCACCGGGGAGCTGTTTTTT. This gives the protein CASQLGLAGATGELFF. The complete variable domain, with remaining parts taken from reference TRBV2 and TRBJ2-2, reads EPEVTQTPSHQVTQMGQEVILRCVPISNHLYFYWYRQILGQKVEFLVSFYNNEISEKSEIFDDQFSVERPDGSNFTLKIRSTKLEDSAMYFCASQLGLAGATGELFFGEGSRLTVL.

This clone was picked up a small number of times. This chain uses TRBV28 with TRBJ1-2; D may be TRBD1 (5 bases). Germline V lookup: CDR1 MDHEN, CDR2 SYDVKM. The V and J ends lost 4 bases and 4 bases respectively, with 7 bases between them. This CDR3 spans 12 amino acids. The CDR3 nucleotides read TGTGCCAGCAGTTCGGGGCGCTATGGCTACACCTTC. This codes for CASSSGRYGYTF.

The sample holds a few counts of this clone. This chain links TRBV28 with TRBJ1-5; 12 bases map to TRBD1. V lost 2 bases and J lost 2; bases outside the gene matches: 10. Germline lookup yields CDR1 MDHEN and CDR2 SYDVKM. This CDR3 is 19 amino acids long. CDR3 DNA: TGTGCCAGCAGTTTAAAGGGGGACAGGGGGCGATTTCGCAATCAGCCCCAGCATTTT. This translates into CASSLKGDRGRFRNQPQHF.

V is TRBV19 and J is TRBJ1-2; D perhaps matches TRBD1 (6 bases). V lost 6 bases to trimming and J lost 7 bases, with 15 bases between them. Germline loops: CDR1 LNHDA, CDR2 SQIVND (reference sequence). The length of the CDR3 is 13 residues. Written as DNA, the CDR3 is TGTGCCAGTAGAAGAGACAGGATGGGTGGCTACACCTTC. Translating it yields CASRRDRMGGYTF.

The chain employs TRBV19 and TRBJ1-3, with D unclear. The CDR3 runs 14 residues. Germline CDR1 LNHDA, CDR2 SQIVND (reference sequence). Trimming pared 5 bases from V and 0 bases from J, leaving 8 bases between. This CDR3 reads CASSPSNSGNTIYF. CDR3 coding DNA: TGTGCCAGTAGTCCAAGCAACTCTGGAAACACCATATATTTT.

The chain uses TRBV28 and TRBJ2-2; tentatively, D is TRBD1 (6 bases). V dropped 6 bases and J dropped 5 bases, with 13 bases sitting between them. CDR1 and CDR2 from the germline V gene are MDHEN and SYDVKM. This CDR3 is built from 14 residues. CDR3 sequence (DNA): TGTGCCAGCAGCCACAGGGTCCATACCGGGGAGCTGTTTTTT. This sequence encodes CASSHRVHTGELFF. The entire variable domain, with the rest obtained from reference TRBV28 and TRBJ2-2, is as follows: DVKVTQSSRYLVKRTGEKVFLECVQDMDHENMFWYRQDPGLGLRLIYFSYDVKMKEKGDIPEGYSVSREKKERFSLILESASTNQTSMYLCASSHRVHTGELFFGEGSRLTVL.

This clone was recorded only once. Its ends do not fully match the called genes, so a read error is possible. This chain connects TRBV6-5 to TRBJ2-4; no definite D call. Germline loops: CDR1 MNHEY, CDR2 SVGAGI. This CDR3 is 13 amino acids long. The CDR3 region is CASSYARAAPEDF. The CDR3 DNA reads TGTGCCAGCAGTTACGCGAGAGCAGCGCCAGAGGACTTC.

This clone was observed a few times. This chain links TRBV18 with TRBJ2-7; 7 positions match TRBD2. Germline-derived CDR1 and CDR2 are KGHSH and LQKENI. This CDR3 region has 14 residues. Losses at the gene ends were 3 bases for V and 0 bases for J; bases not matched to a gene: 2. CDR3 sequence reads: CASSPGGSSYEQYF. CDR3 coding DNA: TGTGCCAGCTCACCGGGGGGGAGCTCCTACGAGCAGTACTTC.

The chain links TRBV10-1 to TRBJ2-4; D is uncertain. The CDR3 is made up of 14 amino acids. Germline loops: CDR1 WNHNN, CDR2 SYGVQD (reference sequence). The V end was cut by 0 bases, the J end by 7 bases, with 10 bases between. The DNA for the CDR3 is TGCGCCAGCAGTGAGTCCGGCCGCCGGAACATTCAGTACTTC. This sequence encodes CASSESGRRNIQYF.

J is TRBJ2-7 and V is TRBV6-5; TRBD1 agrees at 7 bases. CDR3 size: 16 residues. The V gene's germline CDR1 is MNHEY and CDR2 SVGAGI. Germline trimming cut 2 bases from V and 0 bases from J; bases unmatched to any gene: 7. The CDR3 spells CASSYRPGQSSYEQYF. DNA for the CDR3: TGTGCCAGCAGTTACCGGCCGGGACAGAGCTCCTACGAGCAGTACTTC.